This is a list of T cell receptor beta chains from one sample in a study of PD-L1 blockade in urothelial cancer. This table comes from immunoSEQ multiplex PCR, and its TCRdb copy is limited to in-frame clones, with some not included. This sample has about 72,000 clones; roughly nine tenths occur once, and the top ten carry under 6%. Sequenced here: PBMCs, sampled around atezolizumab (anti-PD-L1) treatment. These receptors came from an older man with urothelial cancer. CDR3s include the opening cysteine and the closing phenylalanine or tryptophan. D genes are given only for firm matches. The size field is filled for only some rows; it gives once, few, many or a size class.

abundance	v_gene	d_gene	j_gene	CDR3aa	CDR3nt
NA	TRBV4-2	NA	TRBJ2-5	CASSQDVGGLRGQQETQYF	TGTGCCAGCAGCCAAGATGTGGGCGGGCTCCGGGGTCAGCAAGAGACCCAGTACTTC
NA	TRBV27	TRBD1	TRBJ1-5	CASKDGQGGQPQHF	TGTGCCAGCAAGGACGGACAGGGAGGCCAGCCCCAGCATTTT
NA	TRBV11-2	NA	TRBJ2-2	CASSLGLSDNTGELFF	TGTGCCAGCAGCTTAGGGCTCAGCGACAACACCGGGGAGCTGTTTTTT
NA	TRBV29-1	TRBD1	TRBJ2-1	CSVHRDSSAQFF	TGCAGCGTTCACCGGGACAGCAGTGCGCAGTTCTTC
NA	TRBV19	NA	TRBJ2-1	CASSRGAGANNEQFF	TGTGCCAGTAGTAGGGGGGCGGGGGCAAACAATGAGCAGTTCTTC
NA	TRBV5-6	NA	TRBJ2-5	CASSLQGGETQYF	TGTGCCAGCAGCTTGCAGGGAGGAGAGACCCAGTACTTC
NA	TRBV28	TRBD2	TRBJ2-1	CASSLLSSGDRNEQFF	TGTGCCAGCAGTTTATTGTCTAGCGGGGACCGCAATGAGCAGTTCTTC
few	TRBV5-5	TRBD1	TRBJ2-7	CASSLVVRTGAVEQYF	TGTGCCAGCAGCTTGGTAGTTAGGACAGGGGCTGTCGAGCAGTACTTC
NA	TRBV21-1	NA	TRBJ2-3	CASTSTSGTFQTSTDTQYF	TGTGCCAGCACCTCGACTAGCGGGACCTTTCAAACTAGCACAGATACGCAGTATTTT
NA	TRBV30	NA	TRBJ2-5	CAWSPGFRETQYF	TGTGCCTGGAGTCCAGGTTTTCGGGAGACCCAGTACTTC
NA	TRBV4-1	NA	TRBJ2-1	CASSQDSTRGLNEQFF	TGCGCCAGCAGCCAAGATTCGACTAGGGGTCTCAATGAGCAGTTCTTC
NA	TRBV30	NA	TRBJ2-6	CAWSVRHVSSGANVLPF	TGTGCCTGGAGTGTACGACACGTGAGCTCTGGGGCCAACGTCCTGCCTTTC
few	TRBV2	NA	TRBJ1-2	CASRVGQGNGYTF	TGTGCCAGCAGGGTGGGGCAGGGGAACGGCTACACCTTC
NA	TRBV7-3	NA	TRBJ1-1	CASSKDRNTEAFF	TGTGCCAGCAGCAAAGACAGGAACACTGAAGCTTTCTTT
NA	TRBV28	TRBD1	TRBJ2-1	CASSYPGTGRNEQFF	TGTGCCAGCAGTTACCCCGGGACAGGGAGAAATGAGCAGTTCTTC
NA	TRBV29-1	TRBD1	TRBJ2-7	CSASGTVTYEQYF	TGCAGCGCATCCGGGACAGTAACCTACGAGCAGTACTTC
NA	TRBV5-1	NA	TRBJ2-3	CASSLDGGRRDTQYF	TGCGCCAGCAGCTTGGACGGGGGGCGCAGAGATACGCAGTATTTT
once	TRBV2	TRBD2	TRBJ2-1	CASSENRLASYNEQFF	TGTGCCAGCAGTGAAAACCGACTAGCCTCCTACAATGAGCAGTTCTTC
NA	TRBV6-4	TRBD2	TRBJ2-3	CASSSGRTNSGTQYF	TGTGCCAGCAGCAGCGGGAGAACCAATTCGGGTACGCAGTATTTT
NA	TRBV19	TRBD2	TRBJ2-2	CASSSQAGANTGELFF	TGTGCCAGTAGTTCTCAAGCGGGAGCGAACACCGGGGAGCTGTTTTTT
NA	TRBV5-1	TRBD1	TRBJ1-1	CASSDIGQVNTEAFF	TGCGCCAGCAGCGATATCGGACAGGTGAACACTGAAGCTTTCTTT
NA	TRBV14	NA	TRBJ2-2	CASSQALGDIGELFF	TGTGCCAGCAGCCAAGCGCTCGGCGACATCGGGGAGCTGTTTTTT
NA	TRBV6-1	NA	TRBJ1-5	CASSDRRDSIQPQHF	TGTGCCAGCAGTGACCGCCGGGATTCGATTCAGCCCCAGCATTTT
NA	TRBV5-1	TRBD2	TRBJ2-7	CASRGTSDSYEQYF	TGCGCCAGCAGGGGGACTAGCGACTCCTACGAGCAGTACTTC
NA	TRBV7-6	TRBD2	TRBJ2-7	CASSLASRTSGSTYEQYF	TGTGCCAGCAGCTTAGCCAGCAGGACTAGCGGGAGTACCTACGAGCAGTACTTC
NA	TRBV5-1	NA	TRBJ2-1	CASSLGRMAEQFF	TGCGCCAGCAGCCTGGGGCGGATGGCTGAGCAGTTCTTC
NA	TRBV12-5	NA	TRBJ2-5	CASGLSRDTRYQETQYF	TGTGCTAGTGGTTTGTCCCGGGACACCCGGTACCAAGAGACCCAGTACTTC
NA	TRBV7-5	NA	TRBJ2-1	CVRTSRYNEQFF	TGTGTCAGAACCTCCAGGTACAATGAGCAGTTCTTC
NA	TRBV29-1	TRBD1	TRBJ2-3	CSVRPGQGIDTQYF	TGCAGCGTACGCCCGGGACAGGGTATAGATACGCAGTATTTT
NA	TRBV2	NA	TRBJ1-4	CASMGDQGEKLFF	TGTGCCAGCATGGGAGACCAAGGAGAAAAACTGTTTTTT
NA	TRBV6-1	NA	TRBJ1-5	CASSLGGQPQHF	TGTGCCAGCAGTCTGGGGGGACAGCCCCAGCATTTT
NA	TRBV28	NA	TRBJ2-5	CASAPLKLRGETQYF	TGTGCCAGCGCCCCCTTAAAGCTAAGGGGAGAGACCCAGTACTTC
NA	TRBV27	TRBD1	TRBJ2-3	CASDRVADTQYF	TGTGCCAGCGACAGGGTTGCAGATACGCAGTATTTT
NA	TRBV11-2	TRBD2	TRBJ2-5	CASSLAGGGQETQYF	TGTGCCAGCAGCTTAGCGGGAGGAGGTCAAGAGACCCAGTACTTC
few	TRBV19	NA	TRBJ2-7	CASRAREGGNSYEQYF	TGTGCCAGTAGAGCCAGAGAGGGGGGGAACTCCTACGAGCAGTACTTC
NA	TRBV6-5	TRBD1	TRBJ1-4	CASKGQGAITEKLFF	TGTGCCAGCAAGGGACAGGGGGCGATAACTGAAAAACTGTTTTTT
NA	TRBV28	TRBD1	TRBJ1-2	CASSSQGASGYTF	TGTGCCAGCAGTTCCCAGGGGGCAAGTGGCTACACCTTC
NA	TRBV7-9	NA	TRBJ2-6	CAAPPGSGANVLTF	TGTGCTGCTCCCCCGGGGTCTGGGGCCAACGTCCTGACTTTC
NA	TRBV5-3	NA	TRBJ2-1	CAPPPRACSYNEQFF	TGTGCCCCCCCTCCGAGGGCCTGCTCCTACAATGAGCAGTTCTTC
NA	TRBV5-8	TRBD1	TRBJ2-7	CASSPGTVETYEQYF	TGTGCCAGCAGCCCCGGGACAGTGGAGACCTACGAGCAGTACTTC
NA	TRBV2	NA	TRBJ2-6	CASSVAMTIGANVLTF	TGTGCCAGCAGTGTGGCAATGACTATAGGGGCCAACGTCCTGACTTTC
NA	TRBV5-1	NA	TRBJ2-6	CASSRTGHSTFSGANVLTF	TGCGCCAGCAGCCGAACCGGACACTCAACCTTTTCTGGGGCCAACGTCCTGACTTTC
NA	TRBV6-5	NA	TRBJ2-1	CASGRGSYNEQFF	TGTGCCAGCGGTAGGGGCTCCTACAATGAGCAGTTCTTC
NA	TRBV28	NA	TRBJ2-1	CASSALANEQFF	TGTGCCAGCAGTGCACTAGCAAATGAGCAGTTCTTC
NA	TRBV18	TRBD1	TRBJ1-5	CASSSRTGRSNQPQHF	TGTGCCAGCTCATCCCGGACAGGGAGGAGCAATCAGCCCCAGCATTTT
few	TRBV10-1	NA	TRBJ2-2	CASSRDYTGELFF	TGCGCCAGCAGTCGGGATTACACCGGGGAGCTGTTTTTT
NA	TRBV6-5	NA	TRBJ1-2	CASSPGGGGYTF	TGTGCCAGCAGTCCCGGTGGAGGAGGCTACACCTTC
NA	TRBV28	NA	TRBJ2-7	CASSSGSYEQYF	TGTGCCAGCAGCTCCGGTTCCTACGAGCAGTACTTC
NA	TRBV27	TRBD1	TRBJ2-7	CASRYRGSYEQYF	TGTGCCAGCAGATACAGGGGAAGCTACGAGCAGTACTTC
NA	TRBV5-1	NA	TRBJ2-1	CASSTGTGEQFF	TGCGCCAGCAGTACAGGGACGGGGGAGCAGTTCTTC
NA	TRBV6-1	TRBD1	TRBJ1-2	CASSDTGQIYGYTF	TGTGCCAGCAGTGACACGGGACAGATCTATGGCTACACCTTC
NA	TRBV5-4	TRBD1	TRBJ2-5	CASSFRDRVGETQYF	TGTGCCAGCAGCTTCCGGGACAGGGTAGGGGAGACCCAGTACTTC
NA	TRBV13	NA	TRBJ1-1	CASSPLNTEAFF	TGTGCCAGCAGCCCCTTGAACACTGAAGCTTTCTTT
few	TRBV27	TRBD2	TRBJ2-3	CASSLAPPASGRADTQYF	TGTGCCAGCAGTTTAGCCCCCCCGGCTAGCGGGAGGGCAGATACGCAGTATTTT